This TCR beta chain was retrieved from a study of shared clonotypes between healthy human individuals. In the original workflow: Owing to the provision of junction-only sequences devoid of quality scores by immunoSEQ, filtering differed. Some clones are missing from TCRdb's copy, which holds only in-frame ones; the method was immunoSEQ multiplex PCR. Clone size and the V and J calls come from that table; the DNA yielded D and trimming. The sample carries a few million clones, 92% recorded once. Germline-derived CDR1 and CDR2 are SEHNR and FQNEAQ (reference sequence). V lost 2 bases, J lost 9 bases, and 14 bases lay in between. The CDR3 is made up of 13 amino acids. General study points: The study found approximately 5% of naive CD4 clonotypes shared across a handful of donors.

Concerning this clone itself: Its antigen remains unidentified.

The sequenced material came from naive CD4+ T cells from PBMCs. Described subset: CD45RA+ positively selected. The rearrangement links TRBV7-9 to TRBJ2-7, with D hard to call. This receptor was obtained from a man aged 18 to 30 in good health. Some clones in this sample may be carry-over from other donors' samples. This CDR3 reads CASSLLPGVGQYF. CDR3 sequence (DNA): TGTGCCAGCAGCTTACTACCCGGAGTCGGGCAGTACTTC.